This TCR beta chain derives from a study of blood T cells in healthy people across ages (dated by TCRdb to the mid-2010s). Notes on the research overall: In model experiments, template switching captured about one uniquely barcoded TCR beta cDNA molecule for every two T cells. To track age-related changes in TCR beta repertoire diversity, the study relied on deep sequencing normalized with unique cDNA molecular identifiers. The donors were divided into four age groups: young (average around 15 years), middle-aged (roughly 40), aged (about 61) and long-lived (around 87). To avoid experimental bias, donors of different ages were spread randomly across the sequencing lanes. Using the same blood draw, the study looked at two additional independent replicas of 1 million unique cDNA reads for two donors, one aged 18 to 30 and the other aged 80 or older. The study at large found these results: The long-lived group showed more naive CD4+ T cells, fewer expanded clones and increased TCR diversity than the aged group, suggesting age selection. Estimates of total diversity based on one million sequenced T cells were regarded as lower bounds and as underestimates. Bulk unsorted PBMC profiling prevented conclusive comparison of naive and antigen-experienced compartments. As age increased, observed TCR beta diversity per million T cells dropped in a roughly linear way, and a significant reduction was already evident by age approximately 40. Observed TCR beta diversity correlated strongly with the percentage of naive T cells measured by flow cytometry. Donor CMV infection status was unknown, potentially confounding age-related changes in expanded clonotypes.

CDR1 and CDR2 are drawn from the germline V gene: MDHEN, SYDVKM. Taken from cysteine to phenylalanine, the CDR3 has 17 residues. Solely the CDR3 DNA is kept, with 51 bases framed from the first base. V ends up 5 bases short and J 7 bases short, with an unmatched junction base count of 13. The donors were roughly 40 Caucasian individuals from Russia, aged 6 to 90 years, who were systemically healthy. Roughly 10 milliliters of peripheral blood were drawn from each donor into EDTA-treated Vacutainer tubes. Ficoll-Paque density-gradient centrifugation was used to isolate PBMCs, with at least 6 million obtained per sample. Total RNA was extracted from PBMCs with Trizol reagent, with at least 6 micrograms obtained per sample. Naive CD45RAhigh/CD27high T cell percentages were measured by flow cytometry on a PBMC aliquot from every donor. Libraries were built with 5' RACE. The instrument was an Illumina HiSeq 2500. A second PCR of about 7 to 12 cycles was run with a J-beta primer mix and a sample-barcoded 5' primer. A template-switch 5' adaptor carrying 12 random nucleotides introduced a unique molecular identifier onto each TCR beta cDNA molecule. At least 2.5 million CDR3-containing paired-end reads were obtained from each sample. All of the RNA was converted into first-strand cDNA using the Mint cDNA synthesis kit, with a TRBC-specific oligonucleotide serving as the primer. Following uracil-DNA glycosylase treatment, a first 18-cycle PCR with universal primers M1SS and BC2_uni_R was performed on all cDNA. The study's processing was this. Each sample was normalized by randomly selecting 1 million high-quality reads, each carrying a distinct molecular identifier. Instead of being binned into consensus sequences, reads with shared molecular identifiers were discarded. MiTCR, with a Q25 quality threshold and the strictest error-elimination algorithm, was used for CDR3 identification, clonotype clustering and error correction. A nonparametric unseen species model using Euler transformation provided a lower-bound estimate of total TCR beta diversity. TCRdb itself trimmed the public reads at Q25 with fastp, ran MiXCR and retained productive beta chains. Rows with a matching CDR3 protein are joined into one entry that keeps the most common DNA and genes. None of the V and J calls come from the authors' own analysis; TCRdb made them. The sample yields 250,000 to 300,000 distinct CDR3 sequences; 25% to 30% were counted once. The ten largest account for over 25% of the sample.

This clonotype showed up just a few times. The target of this receptor is not known. It has no much larger one-base neighbor in the sample; base qualities were not kept. This clonotype was obtained from a woman between 65 and 79 years old in good health. Sequencing was performed on blood. The sequence links TRBV28 to TRBJ2-3; 12 central nucleotides agree with TRBD2. The CDR3 loop reads CASSTGSSGRARNTQYF. The sequence in DNA is TGTGCCAGCAGTACGGGATCTAGCGGGAGGGCCAGGAATACGCAGTATTTT.